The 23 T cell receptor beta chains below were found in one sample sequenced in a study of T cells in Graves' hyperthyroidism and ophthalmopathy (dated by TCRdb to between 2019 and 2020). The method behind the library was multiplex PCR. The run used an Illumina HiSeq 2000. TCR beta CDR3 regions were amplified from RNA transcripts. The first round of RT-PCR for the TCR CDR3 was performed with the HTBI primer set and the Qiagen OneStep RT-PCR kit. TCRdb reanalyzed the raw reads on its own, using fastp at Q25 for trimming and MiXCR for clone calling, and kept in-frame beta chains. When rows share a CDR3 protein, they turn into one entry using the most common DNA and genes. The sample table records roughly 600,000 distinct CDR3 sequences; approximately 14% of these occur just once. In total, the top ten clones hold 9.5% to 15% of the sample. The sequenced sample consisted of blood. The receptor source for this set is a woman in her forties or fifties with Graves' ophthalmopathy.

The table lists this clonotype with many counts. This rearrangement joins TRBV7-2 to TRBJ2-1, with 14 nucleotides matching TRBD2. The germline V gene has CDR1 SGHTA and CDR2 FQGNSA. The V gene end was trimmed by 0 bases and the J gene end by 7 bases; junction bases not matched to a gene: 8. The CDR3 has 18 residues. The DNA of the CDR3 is TGTGCCAGCAGCTTAGCGGATCGGACTAGCGGGAGGAAGAATGAGCAGTTCTTC. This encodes CASSLADRTSGRKNEQFF.

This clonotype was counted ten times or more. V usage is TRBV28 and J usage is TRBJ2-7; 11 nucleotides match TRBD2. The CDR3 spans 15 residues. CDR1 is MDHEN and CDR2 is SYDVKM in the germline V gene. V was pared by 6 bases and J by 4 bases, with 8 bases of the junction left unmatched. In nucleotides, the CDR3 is TGTGCCAGCAGCCCAATAGCGGGAGGGTTGTACGAGCAGTACTTC. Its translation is CASSPIAGGLYEQYF.

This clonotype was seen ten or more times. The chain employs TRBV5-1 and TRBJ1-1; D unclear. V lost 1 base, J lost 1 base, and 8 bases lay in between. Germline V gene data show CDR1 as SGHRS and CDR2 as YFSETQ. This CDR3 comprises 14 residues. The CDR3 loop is CASSLTLKNTEAFF. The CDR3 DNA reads TGCGCCAGCAGCTTGACCTTAAAGAACACTGAAGCTTTCTTT.

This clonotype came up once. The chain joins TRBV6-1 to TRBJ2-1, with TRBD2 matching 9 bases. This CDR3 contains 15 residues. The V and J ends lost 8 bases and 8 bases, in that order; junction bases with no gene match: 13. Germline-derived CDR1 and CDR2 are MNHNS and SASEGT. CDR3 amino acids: CASALEGGRAHEQFF. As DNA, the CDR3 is TGTGCCAGCGCCCTGGAGGGCGGGAGGGCCCATGAGCAGTTCTTC.

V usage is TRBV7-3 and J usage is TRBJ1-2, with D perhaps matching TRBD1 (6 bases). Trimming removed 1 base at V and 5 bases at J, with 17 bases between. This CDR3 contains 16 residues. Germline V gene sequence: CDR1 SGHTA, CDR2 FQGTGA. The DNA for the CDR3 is TGTGCCAGCAGCTTAAAGCCGCGACAGGCGAATTATGGCTACACCTTC. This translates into CASSLKPRQANYGYTF.

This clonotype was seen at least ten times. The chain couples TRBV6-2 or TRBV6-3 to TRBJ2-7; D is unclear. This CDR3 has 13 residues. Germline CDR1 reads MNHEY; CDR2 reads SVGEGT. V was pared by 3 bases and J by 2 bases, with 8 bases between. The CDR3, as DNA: TGTGCCAGCAGTTATCCAGTTACCTACGAGCAGTACTTC. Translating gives CASSYPVTYEQYF.

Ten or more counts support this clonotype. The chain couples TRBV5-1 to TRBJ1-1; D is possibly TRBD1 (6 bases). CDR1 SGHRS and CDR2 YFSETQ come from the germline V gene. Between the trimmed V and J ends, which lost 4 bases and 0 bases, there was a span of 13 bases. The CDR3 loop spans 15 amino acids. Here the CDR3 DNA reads TGCGCCAGCAGCCCTGCCGGGACACTGAACACTGAAGCTTTCTTT. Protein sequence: CASSPAGTLNTEAFF.

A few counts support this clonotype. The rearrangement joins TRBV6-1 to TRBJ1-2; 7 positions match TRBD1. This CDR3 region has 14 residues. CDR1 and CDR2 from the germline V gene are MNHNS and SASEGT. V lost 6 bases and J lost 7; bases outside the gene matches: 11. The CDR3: CASRPTTGTGGYTF. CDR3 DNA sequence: TGTGCCAGCAGGCCGACGACAGGGACGGGTGGCTACACCTTC.

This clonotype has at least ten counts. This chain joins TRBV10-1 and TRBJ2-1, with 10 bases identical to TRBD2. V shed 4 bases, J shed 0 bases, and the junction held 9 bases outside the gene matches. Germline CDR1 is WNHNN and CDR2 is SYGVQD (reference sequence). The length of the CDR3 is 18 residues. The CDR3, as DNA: TGCGCCAGCAGTGGGGCTAGCGGGAGTAGGAGCTCCTACAATGAGCAGTTCTTC. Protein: CASSGASGSRSSYNEQFF.

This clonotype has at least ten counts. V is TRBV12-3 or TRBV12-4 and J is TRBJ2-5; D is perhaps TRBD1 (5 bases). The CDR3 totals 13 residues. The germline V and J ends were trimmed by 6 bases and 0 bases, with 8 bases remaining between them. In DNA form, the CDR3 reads TGTGCCAGCAGACAGGTGTACCAAGAGACCCAGTACTTC. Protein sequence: CASRQVYQETQYF.

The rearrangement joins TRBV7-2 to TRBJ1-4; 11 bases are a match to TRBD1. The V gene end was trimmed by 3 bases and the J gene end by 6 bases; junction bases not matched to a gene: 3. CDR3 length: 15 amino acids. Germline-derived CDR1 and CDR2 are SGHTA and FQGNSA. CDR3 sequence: CASSLDRGHYEKLFF. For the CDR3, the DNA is TGTGCCAGCAGCTTGGACAGGGGGCATTATGAAAAACTGTTTTTT.

CDR3 residues: CATSDSGTGGNTIYF. The CDR3 DNA reads TGTGCCACCAGTGATTCCGGGACAGGGGGAAACACCATATATTTT. The chain combines TRBV24-1 with TRBJ1-3; 9 bases agree with TRBD1. This CDR3 spans 15 amino acids. J lost 4 bases, V lost 2 bases, and 2 bases had no gene match. In germline, CDR1 is KGHDR, CDR2 SFDVKD.

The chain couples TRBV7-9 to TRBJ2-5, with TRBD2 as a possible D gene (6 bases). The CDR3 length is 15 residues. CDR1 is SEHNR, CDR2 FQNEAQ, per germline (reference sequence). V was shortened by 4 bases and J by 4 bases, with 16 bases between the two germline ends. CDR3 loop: CASSSRSGVGETQYF. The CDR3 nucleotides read TGTGCCAGCAGCTCCAGATCGGGAGTTGGAGAGACCCAGTACTTC.

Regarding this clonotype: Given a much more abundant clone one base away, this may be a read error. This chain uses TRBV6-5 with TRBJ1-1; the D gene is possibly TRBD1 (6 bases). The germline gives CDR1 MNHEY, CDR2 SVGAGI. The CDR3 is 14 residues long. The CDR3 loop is CASSYSLRDTEALF. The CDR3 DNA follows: TGTGCCAGCAGTTACTCGCTCAGGGACACTGAAGCTCTCTTT.

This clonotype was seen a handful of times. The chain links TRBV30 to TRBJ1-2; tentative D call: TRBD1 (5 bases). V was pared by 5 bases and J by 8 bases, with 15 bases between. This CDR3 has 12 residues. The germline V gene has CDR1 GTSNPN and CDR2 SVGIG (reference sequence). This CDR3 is CAWDRDRVGYTF. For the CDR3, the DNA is TGTGCCTGGGACCGGGACCGGGTAGGCTACACCTTC.

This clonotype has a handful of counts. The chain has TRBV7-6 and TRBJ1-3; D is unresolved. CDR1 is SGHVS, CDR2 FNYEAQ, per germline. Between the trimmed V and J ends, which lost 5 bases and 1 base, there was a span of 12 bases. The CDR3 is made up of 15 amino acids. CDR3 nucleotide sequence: TGTGCCAGCAGCCCACAACAGAAATCTGGAAACACCATATATTTT. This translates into CASSPQQKSGNTIYF. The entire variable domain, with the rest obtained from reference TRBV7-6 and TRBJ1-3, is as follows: GAGVSQSPRYKVTKRGQDVALRCDPISGHVSLYWYRQALGQGPEFLTYFNYEAQQDKSGLPNDRFSAERPEGSISTLTIQRTEQRDSAMYRCASSPQQKSGNTIYFGEGSWLTVV.

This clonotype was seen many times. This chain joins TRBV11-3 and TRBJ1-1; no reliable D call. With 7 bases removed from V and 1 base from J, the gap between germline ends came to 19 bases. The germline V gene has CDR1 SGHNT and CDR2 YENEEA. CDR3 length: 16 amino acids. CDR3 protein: CASIPRPPVGNTEAFF. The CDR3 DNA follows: TGTGCCAGCATCCCTCGACCGCCAGTGGGGAACACTGAAGCTTTCTTT.

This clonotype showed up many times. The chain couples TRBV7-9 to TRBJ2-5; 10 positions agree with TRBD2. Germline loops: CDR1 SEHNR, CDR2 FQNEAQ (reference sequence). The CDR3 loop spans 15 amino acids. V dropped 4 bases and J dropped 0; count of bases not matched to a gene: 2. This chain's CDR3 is CASSSTSGYQETQYF. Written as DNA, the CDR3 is TGTGCCAGCAGCTCGACTAGCGGGTACCAAGAGACCCAGTACTTC.

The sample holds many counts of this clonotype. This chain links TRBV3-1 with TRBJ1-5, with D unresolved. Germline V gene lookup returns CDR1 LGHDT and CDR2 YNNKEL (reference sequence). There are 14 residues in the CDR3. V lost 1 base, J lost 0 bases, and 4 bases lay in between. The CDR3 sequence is CASSQGNSNQPQHF. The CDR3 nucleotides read TGTGCCAGCAGCCAAGGGAATAGCAATCAGCCCCAGCATTTT.

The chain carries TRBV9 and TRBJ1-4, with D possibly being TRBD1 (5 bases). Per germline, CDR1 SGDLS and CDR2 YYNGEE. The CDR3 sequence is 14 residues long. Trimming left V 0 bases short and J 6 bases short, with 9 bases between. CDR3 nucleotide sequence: TGTGCCAGCAGCGTAGGAGGGGTAGATGAAAAACTGTTTTTT. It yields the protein CASSVGGVDEKLFF.

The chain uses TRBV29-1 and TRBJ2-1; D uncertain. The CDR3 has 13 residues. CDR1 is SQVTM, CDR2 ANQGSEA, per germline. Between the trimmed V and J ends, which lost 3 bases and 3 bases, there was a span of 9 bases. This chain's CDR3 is CSVEKGSYNEQFF. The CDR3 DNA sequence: TGCAGCGTTGAGAAGGGCAGCTACAATGAGCAGTTCTTC.

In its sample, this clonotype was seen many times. In nucleotides, the CDR3 is TGCAGTGCTAGAGACGGCGGCCATGGCACAGATACGCAGTATTTT. This encodes CSARDGGHGTDTQYF. The chain has TRBV20-1 and TRBJ2-3, with unresolved D. The CDR3 length is 15 residues. CDR1 and CDR2 (germline): DFQATT, SNEGSKA (reference sequence). The V end lost 0 bases, the J end lost 1 base, and 11 bases lay between the germline ends.

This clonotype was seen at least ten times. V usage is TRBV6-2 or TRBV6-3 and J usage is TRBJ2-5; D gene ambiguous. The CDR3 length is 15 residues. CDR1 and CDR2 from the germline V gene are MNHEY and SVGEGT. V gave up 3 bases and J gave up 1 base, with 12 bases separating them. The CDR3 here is CASSYSSATQETQYF. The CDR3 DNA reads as TGTGCCAGCAGTTATTCGTCGGCTACCCAAGAGACCCAGTACTTC.